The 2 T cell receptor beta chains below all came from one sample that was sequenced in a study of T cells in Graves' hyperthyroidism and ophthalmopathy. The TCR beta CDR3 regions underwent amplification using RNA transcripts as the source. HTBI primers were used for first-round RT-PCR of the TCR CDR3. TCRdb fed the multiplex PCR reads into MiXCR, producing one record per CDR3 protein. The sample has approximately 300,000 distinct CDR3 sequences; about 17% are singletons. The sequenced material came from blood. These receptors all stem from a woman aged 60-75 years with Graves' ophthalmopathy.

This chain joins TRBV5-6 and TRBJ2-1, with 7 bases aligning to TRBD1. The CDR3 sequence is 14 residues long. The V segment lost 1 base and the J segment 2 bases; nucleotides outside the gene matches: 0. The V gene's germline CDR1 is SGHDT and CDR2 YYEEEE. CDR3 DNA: TGTGCCAGCAGCTTGACAGGGGCCTACAATGAGCAGTTCTTC. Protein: CASSLTGAYNEQFF. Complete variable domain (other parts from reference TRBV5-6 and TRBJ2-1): DAGVTQSPTHLIKTRGQQVTLRCSPKSGHDTVSWYQQALGQGPQFIFQYYEEEERQRGNFPDRFSGHQFPNYSSELNVNALLLGDSALYLCASSLTGAYNEQFFGPGTRLTVL.

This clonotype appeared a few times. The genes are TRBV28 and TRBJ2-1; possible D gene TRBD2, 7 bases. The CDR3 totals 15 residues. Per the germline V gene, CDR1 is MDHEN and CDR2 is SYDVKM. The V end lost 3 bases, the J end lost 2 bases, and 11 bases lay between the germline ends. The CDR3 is CASSFRGAAYNEQFF. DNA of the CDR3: TGTGCCAGCAGTTTTCGGGGGGCAGCCTACAATGAGCAGTTCTTC.